This TCR beta chain was retrieved from a study of PD-1 blockade in classical Hodgkin lymphoma. Sequenced by immunoSEQ multiplex PCR; TCRdb stores in-frame clones only, minus some. The table shows 25,000 to 30,000 clones, with roughly 90% occurring only once. The time point is: newly diagnosed, previously untreated cHL patient sample. CD4+ T cells were purified from thawed PBMCs by negative selection. Germline V gene lookup returns CDR1 SGHTA and CDR2 FQGNSA. This CDR3 is built from 18 residues. The trim removed 4 bases at V and 1 base at J, leaving 11 bases unmatched. To note about this clone: Its antigen is unknown.

Points from the study as a whole: Why the repertoires differ is still unclear, perhaps disease activity or prior therapy. When set against healthy donors, newly diagnosed patients were reported to show lower baseline TCR diversity.

This sequence joins TRBV7-2 and TRBJ2-1, with 9 positions matching TRBD2. The sequenced sample consisted of CD4+ T cells from blood. The sequence came from a human donor with classical Hodgkin lymphoma. DNA of the CDR3: TGTGCCAGCAGCTCCCCGGAGCCTCTAGCGGGGTCCTACAATGAGCAGTTCTTC. Translating gives CASSSPEPLAGSYNEQFF.